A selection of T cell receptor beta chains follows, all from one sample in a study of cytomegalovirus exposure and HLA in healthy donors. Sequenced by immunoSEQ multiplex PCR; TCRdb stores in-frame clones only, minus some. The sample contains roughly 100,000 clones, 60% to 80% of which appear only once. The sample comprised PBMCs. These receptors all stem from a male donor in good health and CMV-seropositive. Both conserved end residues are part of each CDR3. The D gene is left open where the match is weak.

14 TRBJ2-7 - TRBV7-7 CASSPDRFSYEQYF
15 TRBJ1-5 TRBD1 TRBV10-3 CAISEGTGVNQPQHF
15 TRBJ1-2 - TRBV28 CASSFPTGGDYGYTF
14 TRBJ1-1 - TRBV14 CASSPVGRGTEAFF
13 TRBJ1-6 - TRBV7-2 CASLQGANSPLHF
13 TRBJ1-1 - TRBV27 CASSKQENTEAFF
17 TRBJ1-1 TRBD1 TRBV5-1 CASSPSGTAGVGTEAFF
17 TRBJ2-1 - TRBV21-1 CASSKRGTGGRIREQFF
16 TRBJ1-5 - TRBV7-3 CASSLCSGHFNQPQHF
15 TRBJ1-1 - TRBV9 CASSVVMELNTEAFF
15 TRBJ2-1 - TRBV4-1 CASNPQSDNDNEQFF
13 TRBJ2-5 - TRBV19 CASSTFSEETQYF
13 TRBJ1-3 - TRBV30 CAWSRGSGNTIYF
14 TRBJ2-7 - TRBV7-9 CASSPQGSSYEQYF
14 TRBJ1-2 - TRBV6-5 CASSYSYREYGYTF
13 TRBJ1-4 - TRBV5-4 CASSQGYNEKLFF
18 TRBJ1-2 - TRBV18 CASSPPGAGGPQNYGYTF
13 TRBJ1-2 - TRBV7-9 CASSGETNYGYTF
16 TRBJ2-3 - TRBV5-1 CASSLAPGDGTDTQYF
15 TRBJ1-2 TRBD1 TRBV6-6 CASSPGQAANYGYTF
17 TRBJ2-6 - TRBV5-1 CASSLQTGVLGANVLTF
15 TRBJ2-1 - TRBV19 CASSPGVLSYNEQFF
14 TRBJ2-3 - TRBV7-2 CASSQRGSTDTQYF
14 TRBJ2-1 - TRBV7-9 CASSRPGLANEQFF